A single sample is the source of the 17 T cell receptor beta chains below, sequenced in a study of vaccination and CD4 T cells after COVID-19. Their cognate antigens are unknown. Treatment: approximately 10-day PBMC culture with coronavirus spike peptide pools or control peptides (ViraFEST assay). Sequence data for DNA of cultured CD4+ T cells were generated by the Oncomine TCR Beta short-read assay. TCRdb re-derived calls from the PCR reads in MiXCR, one entry per CDR3 protein. The data hold about 18,000 distinct CDR3 sequences, with about three fifths observed a single time. The sample in question was CD4+ T cells from blood, cultured in vitro, obtained before SARS-CoV-2 vaccination. The source of these receptors is a human donor who had recovered from COVID-19.

A few counts support this clonotype. The genes are TRBV7-3 and TRBJ2-3; TRBD2 matches 13 bases. The CDR3 runs to 17 residues. V was pared by 5 bases and J by 4 bases, with 9 bases of the junction left unmatched. The V gene's germline CDR1 is SGHTA and CDR2 FQGTGA. CDR3 region: CASSTGLAGDGPDTQYF. In nucleotides, the CDR3 is TGTGCCAGCAGCACAGGACTAGCGGGAGATGGTCCAGATACGCAGTATTTT.

V is TRBV7-9 and J is TRBJ2-7; D not resolved. V lost 4 bases to trimming and J lost 10 bases, with 11 bases between them. This CDR3 spans 11 amino acids. Germline lookup yields CDR1 SEHNR and CDR2 FQNEAQ (reference sequence). The CDR3 DNA reads as TGTGCCAGCAGCTCCCTTAACGGACAGTACTTC. Translated, it gives CASSSLNGQYF. The full variable domain, its missing parts supplied by reference TRBV7-9 and TRBJ2-7, is DTGVSQNPRHKITKRGQNVTFRCDPISEHNRLYWYRQTLGQGPEFLTYFQNEAQLEKSRLLSDRFSAERPKGSFSTLEIQRTEQGDSAMYLCASSSLNGQYFGPGTRLTVT.

V usage is TRBV19 and J usage is TRBJ1-2; no definite D call. Trimming took 7 bases from V and 3 from J, leaving 15 bases between them. This CDR3 is 14 amino acids long. The germline gives CDR1 LNHDA, CDR2 SQIVND (reference sequence). The CDR3 DNA sequence: TGTGCCAGTACCGACACAGCCGGGGACTATGGCTACACCTTC. Amino acids: CASTDTAGDYGYTF.

The chain is built from TRBV11-2 and TRBJ2-7; D is perhaps TRBD1 (6 bases). CDR1 and CDR2 (germline): SGHAT, FQNNGV. CDR3 length: 13 amino acids. Between the trimmed V and J ends, which lost 6 bases and 11 bases, there was a span of 20 bases. The CDR3 sequence is CASSSFWDTRKYF. The CDR3 region has the DNA TGTGCCAGCAGTTCCTTTTGGGACACGCGGAAGTACTTC.

The chain couples TRBV6-1 to TRBJ1-5, with D maybe TRBD1 (5 bases). The V end lost 4 bases, the J end lost 6 bases, and 10 bases lay between the germline ends. The CDR3 extends over 13 amino acids. The germline V gene encodes CDR1 MNHNS and CDR2 SASEGT. CDR3 sequence reads: CASSAQASQPQHF. CDR3 DNA sequence: TGTGCCAGCAGTGCACAGGCAAGTCAGCCCCAGCATTTT.

J is TRBJ2-7 and V is TRBV7-6; D may correspond to TRBD1 or TRBD2 (6 bases each). Trimming stripped 1 base from V and 0 bases from J, with 10 bases between. Germline CDR1 SGHVS, CDR2 FNYEAQ. CDR3 length: 15 amino acids. CDR3 coding DNA: TGTGCCAGCAGCTTAGTGGGGGGCCACTCCTACGAGCAGTACTTC. Its translation is CASSLVGGHSYEQYF.

This chain uses TRBV19 with TRBJ1-1; 12 nucleotides agree with TRBD1. Germline CDR1 reads LNHDA; CDR2 reads SQIVND (reference sequence). V lost 3 bases and J lost 3; bases outside the gene matches: 8. CDR3 length equals 17 residues. This chain's CDR3 is CASSIGTGGVWDTEAFF. The CDR3 DNA reads as TGTGCCAGTAGTATTGGGACAGGGGGCGTTTGGGACACTGAAGCTTTCTTT.

This chain uses TRBV4-1 with TRBJ1-6; D is undetermined. From germline, CDR1 is MGHRA and CDR2 YSYEKL. The CDR3 is made up of 15 amino acids. V was shortened by 4 bases and J by 9 bases, with 16 bases between the two germline ends. This CDR3 is CASSPLPNLRSPLHF. CDR3 in DNA: TGCGCCAGCAGCCCACTGCCCAACCTCCGTTCACCCCTCCACTTT.

This clonotype was observed a handful of times. The gene calls are TRBV19 and TRBJ2-7, with 9 nucleotides matching TRBD1. Looked up from germline, CDR1 is LNHDA and CDR2 is SQIVND (reference sequence). The CDR3 is 16 residues long. The trim removed 4 bases at V and 5 bases at J, leaving 12 bases unmatched. CDR3 loop: CASSTNGGQGWNEQYF. As DNA, the CDR3 is TGTGCCAGTAGTACCAACGGGGGACAGGGATGGAACGAGCAGTACTTC.

The rearrangement joins TRBV27 to TRBJ2-7; tentative D call: TRBD2 (5 bases). This CDR3 contains 13 residues. Trimming removed 2 bases at V and 6 bases at J, with 11 bases between. Germline V lookup: CDR1 MNHEY, CDR2 SMNVEV (reference sequence). The CDR3 DNA reads TGTGCCAGCAGTTTAACTGGGAGAACCGAGCAGTACTTC. It translates to CASSLTGRTEQYF.

This clonotype was counted a few times. This CDR3 is CSAPHAYEQYF. CDR3 bases: TGCAGTGCTCCGCACGCCTACGAGCAGTACTTC. This chain joins TRBV20-1 and TRBJ2-7; no definite D call. Germline-derived CDR1 and CDR2 are DFQATT and SNEGSKA (reference sequence). V shed 5 bases and J shed 2 bases, with 7 bases lying between them. This CDR3 is built from 11 residues.

The J gene is TRBJ2-2, the V gene TRBV7-9; 14 bases fit TRBD2. The CDR3 runs to 17 residues. J was trimmed by 5 bases and V by 3 bases; bases with no gene match: 5. Germline CDR1 reads SEHNR; CDR2 reads FQNEAQ (reference sequence). The CDR3 region is CASSFGLAGGSTGELFF. CDR3 in DNA: TGTGCCAGCAGCTTCGGACTAGCGGGAGGATCTACCGGGGAGCTGTTTTTT.

V gene TRBV6-9 combines with J gene TRBJ1-5; no clear D. This CDR3 region has 14 residues. Germline V CDR1 and CDR2: MNHGY, SVAAGI. V was trimmed by 11 bases and J by 3 bases, leaving 17 bases between them. The CDR3 loop reads CALNIYTLNQPQHF. The CDR3 DNA is TGTGCCCTGAACATATACACCCTCAATCAGCCCCAGCATTTT.

The rearrangement uses TRBV6-1 and TRBJ1-5; TRBD1 is a possible D gene (5 bases). This CDR3 is built from 15 residues. The germline V gene encodes CDR1 MNHNS and CDR2 SASEGT. V was pared by 5 bases and J by 2 bases, with 13 bases between. CDR3 residues: CASSPTWGGNQPQHF. For the CDR3, the DNA is TGTGCCAGCAGTCCGACTTGGGGGGGCAATCAGCCCCAGCATTTT.

The chain recombines TRBV7-9 with TRBJ1-1; D is unresolved. Per the germline V gene, CDR1 is SEHNR and CDR2 is FQNEAQ (reference sequence). V was trimmed by 5 bases and J by 3 bases, leaving 19 bases between them. This CDR3 comprises 16 residues. DNA of the CDR3: TGTGCCAGCAGCCCACCCCGGGATCCCCGTGACACTGAAGCTTTCTTT. It specifies CASSPPRDPRDTEAFF.

This chain joins TRBV7-3 and TRBJ2-5; 11 nucleotides agree with TRBD2. The CDR3 loop spans 15 amino acids. Germline CDR1 reads SGHTA; CDR2 reads FQGTGA. V shed 1 base and J 4 bases; nucleotides not matched to a gene: 2. The CDR3 DNA is TGTGCCAGCAGCTTAAATGGACTAGCGGGAGAGACCCAGTACTTC. It codes for CASSLNGLAGETQYF.

This clonotype has more than one count but fewer than ten. The V and J genes are TRBV5-8 and TRBJ2-7; no reliable D call. The CDR3 extends over 14 amino acids. V dropped 4 bases and J dropped 4 bases, with 15 bases sitting between them. Germline-derived CDR1 and CDR2 are SGHTS and YDEGEE. Written as DNA, the CDR3 is TGTGCCAGCAGCCCCCGGACGGCATTATACGAGCAGTACTTC. Protein product: CASSPRTALYEQYF.